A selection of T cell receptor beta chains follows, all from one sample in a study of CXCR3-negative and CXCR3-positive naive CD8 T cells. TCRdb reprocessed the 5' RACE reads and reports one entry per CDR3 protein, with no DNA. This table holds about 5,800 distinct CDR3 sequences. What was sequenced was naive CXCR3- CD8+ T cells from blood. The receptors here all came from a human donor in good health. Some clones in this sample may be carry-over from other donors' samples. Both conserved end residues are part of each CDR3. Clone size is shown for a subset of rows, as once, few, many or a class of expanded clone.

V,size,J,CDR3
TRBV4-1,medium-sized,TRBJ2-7,CASSQKVPGREHSYEQYF
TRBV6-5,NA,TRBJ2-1,CASSYSFSVSNEQFF
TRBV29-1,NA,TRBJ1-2,CSVDAGMGYGYTF
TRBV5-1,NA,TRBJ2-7,CASSLSGGEQYF
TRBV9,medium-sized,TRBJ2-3,CASSSRGRDTQYF
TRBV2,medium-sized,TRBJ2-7,CASTSMAHEQYF
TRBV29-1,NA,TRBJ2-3,CSVLGSDTQYF
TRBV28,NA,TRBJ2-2,CASSTLAAGNTGELFF
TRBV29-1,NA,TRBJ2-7,CSVVTRGGTYEQYF
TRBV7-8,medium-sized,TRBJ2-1,CASSAWGGEQFF
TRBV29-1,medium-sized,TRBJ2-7,CSVPRDSSYEQYF
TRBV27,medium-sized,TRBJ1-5,CASTLTGGSNQPQHF
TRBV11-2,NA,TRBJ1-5,CASSLEPQPFSNQPQHF
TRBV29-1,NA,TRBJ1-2,CSVEVRRGYTF
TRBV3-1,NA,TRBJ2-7,CASSQAFGDYEQYF
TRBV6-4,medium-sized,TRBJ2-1,CASNGGSYNEQFF
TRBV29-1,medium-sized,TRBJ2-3,CSVCRSGMGDTQYF
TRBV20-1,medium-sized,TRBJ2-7,CSAGVGGGVLYEQYF
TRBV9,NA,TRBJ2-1,CASSVGGVAYNEQFF
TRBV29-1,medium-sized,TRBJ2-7,CSARDRGYEQYF
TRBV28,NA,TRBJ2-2,CASSLYPGTSDTGELFF
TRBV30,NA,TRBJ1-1,CAWSVLRDEAFF
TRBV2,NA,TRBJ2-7,CASSYRTGTVEVEQYF
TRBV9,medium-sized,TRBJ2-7,CASSVGGGTFYEQYF
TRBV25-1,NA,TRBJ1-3,CASWGPSLSGNTIYF
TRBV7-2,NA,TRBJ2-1,CASSGPYNEQFF
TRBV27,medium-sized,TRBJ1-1,CASSLWTGGEAFF
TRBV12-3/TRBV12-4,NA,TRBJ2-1,CASSSGTSVYNEQFF
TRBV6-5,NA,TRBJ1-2,CASRPDRVVYGYTF
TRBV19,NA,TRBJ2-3,CASSISMHLETDTQYF
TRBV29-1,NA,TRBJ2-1,CSAIGSMVPDGYNEQFF
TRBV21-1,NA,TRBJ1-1,CASSNIGSEAFF
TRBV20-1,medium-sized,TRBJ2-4,CSASRGGAPKNIQYF
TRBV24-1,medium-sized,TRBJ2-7,CATSEPPGGEQYF
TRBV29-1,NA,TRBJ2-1,CSVERDNEQFF
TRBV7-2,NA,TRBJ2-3,CASSLWTDTQYF
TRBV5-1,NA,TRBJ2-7,CASSLAVGGSEQYF
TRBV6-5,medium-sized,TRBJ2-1,CASSYRDRERYNEQFF
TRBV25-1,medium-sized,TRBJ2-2,CASSWRAGELFF
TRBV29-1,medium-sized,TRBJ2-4,CSVVSGTAVQYF
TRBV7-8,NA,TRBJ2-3,CASSSLAGVVTDTQYF
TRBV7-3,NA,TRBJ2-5,CASSALAAQETQYF
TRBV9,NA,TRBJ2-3,CASSVDPPSTDTQYF
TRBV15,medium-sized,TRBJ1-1,CATSRGGQPEAFF
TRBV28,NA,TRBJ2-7,CASRPPGQPYEQYF
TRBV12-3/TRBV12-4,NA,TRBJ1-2,CASRRANYGYTF
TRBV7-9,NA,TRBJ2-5,CASSFLGGEETQYF